This is a list of T cell receptor beta chains from one sample in a study of PD-L1 blockade in urothelial cancer. Clones were sequenced by immunoSEQ multiplex PCR, and TCRdb holds only the in-frame ones, with some missing. The sample includes about 120,000 clones, approximately 90% seen only once; the top ten take under 2%. The material was PBMCs, obtained around atezolizumab (anti-PD-L1) treatment. Receptor source: a man between 60 and 75 years old with urothelial cancer. The CDR3 runs from the conserved cysteine through the conserved F or W. The D gene is left open where the match is weak. Part of the rows lack a size; the others show once, few, many or a class for expanded clones.

v_call,d_call,clone_size,j_call,cdr3_nt,cdr3_aa
TRBV30,TRBD1,.,TRBJ1-3,TGTGCCTGGAGTGTCCAGGGGGTTTACACCATATATTTT,CAWSVQGVYTIYF
TRBV19,.,.,TRBJ2-1,TGTGCCAGTAGTATAGATCGGGACTCCCTGCCCTACAATGAGCAGTTCTTC,CASSIDRDSLPYNEQFF
TRBV7-6,.,few,TRBJ2-7,TGTGCCAGCAGTTTGGGGCCTGAGGCCTACGAGCAGTACTTC,CASSLGPEAYEQYF
TRBV6-5,.,.,TRBJ2-4,TGTGCCAGCAGTTCTTCCGGGACTTTGGGGGACATTCAGTACTTC,CASSSSGTLGDIQYF
TRBV5-1,.,.,TRBJ1-4,TGCGCCAGCAACCGGGACTCGGATGAAAAACTGTTTTTT,CASNRDSDEKLFF
TRBV2,TRBD1,.,TRBJ2-7,TGTGCCAGCTCTGGGACAGGTCCAATACAGTACTTC,CASSGTGPIQYF
TRBV19,.,.,TRBJ2-7,TGTGCCAGTAGGGTCATGGCGGGAAGCTCCTACGAGCAGTACTTC,CASRVMAGSSYEQYF
TRBV11-2,.,.,TRBJ2-5,TGTGCCAGCAGCTTAGATCGTGGGGTCCGAGCCGAGGGGACCCAGTACTTC,CASSLDRGVRAEGTQYF
TRBV7-9,.,.,TRBJ1-1,TGTGCCAGCACCGGGGGCACTGAAGCTTTCTTT,CASTGGTEAFF
TRBV13,TRBD1,.,TRBJ2-3,TGTGCCAGCAGCGACAGGGGGCGGGATACGCAGTATTTT,CASSDRGRDTQYF
TRBV7-8,.,.,TRBJ1-5,TGTGCCAGCAGCTCGACAGGCTATAGCAATCAGCCCCAGCATTTT,CASSSTGYSNQPQHF
TRBV19,.,.,TRBJ1-5,TGTGCCAGTAGTCCGGTCGAAGGGGCGGGGCAGCCCCAGCATTTT,CASSPVEGAGQPQHF
TRBV7-2,TRBD1,.,TRBJ2-3,TGTGCCAGCAGCTTAGGACAGGGGTTTGACACAGATACGCAGTATTTT,CASSLGQGFDTDTQYF
TRBV6-5,.,.,TRBJ2-5,TGTGCCAGCAGACAGGGAGAGACCCAGTACTTC,CASRQGETQYF
TRBV18,.,.,TRBJ1-5,TGTGCCAGCTCTCCCCTTGGGAGTCAGCCCCAGCATTTT,CASSPLGSQPQHF
TRBV9,.,.,TRBJ2-1,TGTGCCAGCAGCGTTGACGGGGACATCTCCTACAATGAGCAGTTCTTC,CASSVDGDISYNEQFF
TRBV9,TRBD1,.,TRBJ1-1,TGTGCCAGCAGCGCACCGGGACAGGGGGATGCTGAAGCTTTCTTT,CASSAPGQGDAEAFF
TRBV5-1,.,.,TRBJ2-3,TGCGCCAGCAGTAAGGCTAGCTCAGTAGATACGCAGTATTTT,CASSKASSVDTQYF
TRBV18,TRBD2,.,TRBJ2-5,TGTGCCAGCTCAACGGGGACTAGCGGGGGGCCGGAGGAGACCCAGTACTTC,CASSTGTSGGPEETQYF
TRBV18,TRBD1,.,TRBJ1-6,TGTGCCAGCTCCGAATCGGGACAGGGGATTTCACCCCTCCACTTT,CASSESGQGISPLHF